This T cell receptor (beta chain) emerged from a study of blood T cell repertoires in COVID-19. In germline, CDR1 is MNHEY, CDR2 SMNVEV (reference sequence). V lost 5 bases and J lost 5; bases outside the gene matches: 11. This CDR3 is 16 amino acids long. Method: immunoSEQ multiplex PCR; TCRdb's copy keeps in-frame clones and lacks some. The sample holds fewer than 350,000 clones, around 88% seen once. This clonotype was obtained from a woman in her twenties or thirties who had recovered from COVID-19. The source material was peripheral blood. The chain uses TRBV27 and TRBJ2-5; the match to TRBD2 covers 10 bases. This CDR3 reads CASSPRTSGLKETQYF. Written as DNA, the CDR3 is TGTGCCAGCAGTCCCCGGACTAGCGGACTCAAGGAGACCCAGTACTTC.